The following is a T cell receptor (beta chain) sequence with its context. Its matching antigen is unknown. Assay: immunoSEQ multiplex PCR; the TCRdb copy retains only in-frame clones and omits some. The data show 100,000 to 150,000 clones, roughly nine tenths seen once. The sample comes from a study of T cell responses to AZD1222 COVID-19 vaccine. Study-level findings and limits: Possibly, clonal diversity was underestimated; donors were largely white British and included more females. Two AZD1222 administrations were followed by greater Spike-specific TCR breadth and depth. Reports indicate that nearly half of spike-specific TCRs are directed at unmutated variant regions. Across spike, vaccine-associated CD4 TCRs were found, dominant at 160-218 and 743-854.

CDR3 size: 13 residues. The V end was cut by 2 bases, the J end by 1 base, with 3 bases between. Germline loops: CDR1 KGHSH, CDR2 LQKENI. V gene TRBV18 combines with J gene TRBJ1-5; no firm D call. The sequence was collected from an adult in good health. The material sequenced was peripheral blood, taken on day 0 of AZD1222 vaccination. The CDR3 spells CASSPESNQPQHF. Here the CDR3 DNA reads TGTGCCAGCTCACCAGAGAGCAATCAGCCCCAGCATTTT.